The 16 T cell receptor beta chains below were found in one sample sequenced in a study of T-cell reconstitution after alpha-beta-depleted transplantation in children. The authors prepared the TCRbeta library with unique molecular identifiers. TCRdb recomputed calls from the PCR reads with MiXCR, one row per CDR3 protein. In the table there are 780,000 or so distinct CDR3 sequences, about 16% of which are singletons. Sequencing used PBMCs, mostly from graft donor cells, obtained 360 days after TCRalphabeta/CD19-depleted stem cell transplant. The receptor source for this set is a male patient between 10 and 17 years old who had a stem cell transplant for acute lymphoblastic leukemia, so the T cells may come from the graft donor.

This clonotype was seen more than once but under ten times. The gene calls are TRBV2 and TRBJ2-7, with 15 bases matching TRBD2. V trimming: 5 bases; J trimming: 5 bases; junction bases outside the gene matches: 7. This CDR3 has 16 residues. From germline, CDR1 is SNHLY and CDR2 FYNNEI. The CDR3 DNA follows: TGTGCCAGCAGTTCAAGGACTAGCGGGAGGGTGCACGAGCAGTACTTC. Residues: CASSSRTSGRVHEQYF.

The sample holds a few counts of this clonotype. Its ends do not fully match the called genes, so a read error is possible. CDR3 protein: CASSQPGQGYYEQYF. The CDR3 coding sequence is TGCGCCAGCAGCCAGCCGGGACAGGGGTACTACGAGCAGTACTTC. The chain couples TRBV3-1 to TRBJ2-7; 10 positions agree with TRBD1. Per the germline V gene, CDR1 is LGHDT and CDR2 is YNNKEL (reference sequence). The CDR3 runs to 15 residues.

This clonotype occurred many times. The CDR3 DNA sequence: TGCAGCGCGCGGGAGTCCGCTGAAGCTTTCTTT. Translated: CSARESAEAFF. This chain joins TRBV29-1 and TRBJ1-1; D is undetermined. CDR3 size: 11 residues. Germline CDR1 is SQVTM and CDR2 is ANQGSEA. V was clipped by 7 bases and J by 6 bases, with 12 bases between them.

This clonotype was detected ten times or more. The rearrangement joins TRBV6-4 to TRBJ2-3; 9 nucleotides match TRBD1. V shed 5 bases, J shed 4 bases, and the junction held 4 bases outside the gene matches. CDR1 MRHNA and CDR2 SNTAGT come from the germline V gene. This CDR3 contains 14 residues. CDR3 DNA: TGTGCCAGCAGTAATGACAGGGGGGCAGATACGCAGTATTTT. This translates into CASSNDRGADTQYF.

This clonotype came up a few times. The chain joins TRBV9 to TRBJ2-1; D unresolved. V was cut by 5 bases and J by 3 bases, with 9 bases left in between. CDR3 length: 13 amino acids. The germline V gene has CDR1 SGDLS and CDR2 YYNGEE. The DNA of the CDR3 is TGTGCCAGCAGGTCATCCAGCTACAATGAGCAGTTCTTC. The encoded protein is CASRSSSYNEQFF.

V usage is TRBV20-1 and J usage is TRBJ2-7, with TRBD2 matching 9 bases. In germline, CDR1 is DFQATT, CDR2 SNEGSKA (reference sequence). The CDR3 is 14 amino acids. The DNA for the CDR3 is TGCAGCGGGATAGGCGGGAGGGCTTCCTACGAGCAGTACTTC. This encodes CSGIGGRASYEQYF.

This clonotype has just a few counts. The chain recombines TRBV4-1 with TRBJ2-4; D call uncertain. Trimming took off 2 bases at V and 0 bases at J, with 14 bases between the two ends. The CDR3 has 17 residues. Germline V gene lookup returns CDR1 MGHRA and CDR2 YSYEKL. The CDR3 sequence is CASSQNADTLAKNIQYF. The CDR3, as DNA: TGCGCCAGCAGCCAAAATGCGGATACCTTAGCCAAAAACATTCAGTACTTC.

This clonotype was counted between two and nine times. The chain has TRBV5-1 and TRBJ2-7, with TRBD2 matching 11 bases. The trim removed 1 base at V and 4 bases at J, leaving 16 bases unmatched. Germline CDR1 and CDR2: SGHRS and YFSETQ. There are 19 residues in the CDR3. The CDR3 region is CASSLPNRETSGSMYEQYF. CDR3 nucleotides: TGCGCCAGCAGCTTGCCCAACAGGGAAACTAGCGGGAGTATGTACGAGCAGTACTTC.

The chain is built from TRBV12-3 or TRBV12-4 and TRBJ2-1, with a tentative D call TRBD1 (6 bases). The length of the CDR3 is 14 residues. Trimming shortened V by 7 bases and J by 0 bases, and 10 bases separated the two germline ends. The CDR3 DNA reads TGTGCCAGCACTAACAGGGCCTCCTACAATGAGCAGTTCTTC. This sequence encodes CASTNRASYNEQFF.

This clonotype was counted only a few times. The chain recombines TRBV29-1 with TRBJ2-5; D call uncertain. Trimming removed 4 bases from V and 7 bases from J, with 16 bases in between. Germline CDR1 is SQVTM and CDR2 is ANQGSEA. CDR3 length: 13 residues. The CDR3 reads CSVVPRSYWTQYF. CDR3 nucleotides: TGCAGCGTTGTGCCCCGGTCCTATTGGACCCAGTACTTC.

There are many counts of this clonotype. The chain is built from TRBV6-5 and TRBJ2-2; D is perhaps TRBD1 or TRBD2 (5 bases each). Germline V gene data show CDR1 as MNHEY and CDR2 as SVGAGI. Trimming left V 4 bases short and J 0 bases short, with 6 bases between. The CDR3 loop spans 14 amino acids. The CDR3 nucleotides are TGTGCCAGCAGTTGGGGACCGAACACCGGGGAGCTGTTTTTT. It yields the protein CASSWGPNTGELFF.

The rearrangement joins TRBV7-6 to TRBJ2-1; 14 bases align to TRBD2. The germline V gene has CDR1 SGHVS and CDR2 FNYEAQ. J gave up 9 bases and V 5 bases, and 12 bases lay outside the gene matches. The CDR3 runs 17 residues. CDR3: CASSRRLAGGIFGEQFF. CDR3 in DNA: TGTGCCAGCAGCCGCCGACTAGCGGGAGGGATTTTTGGTGAGCAGTTCTTC.

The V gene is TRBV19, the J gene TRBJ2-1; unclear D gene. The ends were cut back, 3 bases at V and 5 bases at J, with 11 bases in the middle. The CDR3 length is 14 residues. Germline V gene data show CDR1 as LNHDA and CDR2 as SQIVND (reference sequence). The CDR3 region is CASSMSGFDNEQFF. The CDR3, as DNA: TGTGCCAGTAGTATGTCGGGTTTCGACAATGAGCAGTTCTTC.

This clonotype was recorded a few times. The CDR3 loop is CASSLGQGSGLYEQYF. The DNA for the CDR3 is TGTGCCAGCAGTTTGGGACAGGGTTCGGGACTGTACGAGCAGTACTTC. The V call is TRBV12-3 or TRBV12-4, the J call TRBJ2-7; TRBD1 matches 9 bases. There are 16 residues in the CDR3. Trimming took 3 bases from V and 4 from J; bases not matched to a gene: 10.

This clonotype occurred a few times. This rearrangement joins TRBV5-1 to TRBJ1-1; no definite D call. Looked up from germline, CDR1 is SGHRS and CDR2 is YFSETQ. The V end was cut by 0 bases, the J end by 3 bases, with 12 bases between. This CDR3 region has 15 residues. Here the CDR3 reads CASSLGPGIDTEAFF. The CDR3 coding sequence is TGCGCCAGCAGCTTGGGCCCGGGGATCGACACTGAAGCTTTCTTT.

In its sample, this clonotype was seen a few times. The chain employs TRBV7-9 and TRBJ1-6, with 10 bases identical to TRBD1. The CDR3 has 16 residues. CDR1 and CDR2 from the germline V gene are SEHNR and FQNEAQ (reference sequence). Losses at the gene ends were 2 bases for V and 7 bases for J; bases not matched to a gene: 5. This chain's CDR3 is CASSLPGQGLNSPLHF. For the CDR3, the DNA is TGTGCCAGCAGCTTACCGGGACAGGGGCTAAATTCACCCCTCCACTTT.